Each of the 11 T cell receptor beta chains below was sequenced from the same sample in a study of regulatory T cells in long-lasting Graves disease. As for time point: newly diagnosed GD, antithyroid drugs for less than 3 months. PBMCs provided the RNA from which the TCR library was made. Through Arm-PCR of CDR3 regions and iRepertoire HTBI primers, TCR beta libraries were built. One entry per CDR3 protein results from TCRdb running MiXCR on the multiplex PCR reads. Of 550,000 to 700,000 distinct CDR3 sequences in the sample, about 15% are singletons; the top ten hold around 12%. This same sample was also taken into another study, of T cells in Graves' hyperthyroidism and ophthalmopathy.

Sequenced here: peripheral blood mononuclear cells (PBMCs), sampled at new diagnosis, from a patient treated with antithyroid drugs. These receptors came from a man aged 18-30 years with Graves disease.

This clonotype was observed a few times. J is TRBJ2-2 and V is TRBV30; 12 bases agree with TRBD1. CDR1 is GTSNPN and CDR2 is SVGIG in the germline V gene (reference sequence). The V segment lost 4 bases and the J segment 4 bases; nucleotides outside the gene matches: 16. This CDR3 is 19 amino acids long. Here the CDR3 DNA reads TGTGCCTGGAAGGGGGTAGGGACAGGGGGCTTCGGTAGCACCGGGGAGCTGTTTTTT. Amino acids: CAWKGVGTGGFGSTGELFF.

This chain joins TRBV6-2 or TRBV6-3 and TRBJ2-7; possible D gene TRBD2, 6 bases. The V end was cut by 10 bases, the J end by 7 bases, with 14 bases between. Looked up from germline, CDR1 is MNHEY and CDR2 is SVGEGT. CDR3 length: 11 residues. The CDR3 loop reads CATNLGREQYF. The CDR3 bases are TGTGCCACCAACCTCGGGAGAGAGCAGTACTTC.

The chain has TRBV11-3 and TRBJ2-1; 7 bases map to TRBD1. CDR1 SGHNT and CDR2 YENEEA come from the germline V gene. CDR3 length: 15 amino acids. The ends lost 5 bases at V and 5 bases at J; junction bases unmatched: 9. The CDR3 nucleotides read TGTGCCAGCAGCCTCCGGGACAGACCGGACAATGAGCAGTTCTTC. This translates into CASSLRDRPDNEQFF.

The J gene is TRBJ2-7, the V gene TRBV10-1, with D perhaps matching TRBD1 (5 bases). V gave up 3 bases and J gave up 0 bases, with 6 bases separating them. The CDR3 has 13 residues. The V gene's germline CDR1 is WNHNN and CDR2 SYGVQD (reference sequence). CDR3 bases: TGCGCCAGCAGTGAAGACAGCTCCTACGAGCAGTACTTC. Its translation is CASSEDSSYEQYF.

This clonotype was seen a handful of times. The J gene is TRBJ2-1, the V gene TRBV6-1; possible D gene TRBD1, 6 bases. Germline assignment: CDR1 MNHNS and CDR2 SASEGT. The CDR3 runs 16 residues. The ends were cut back, 7 bases at V and 4 bases at J, with 20 bases in the middle. CDR3 coding DNA: TGTGCCAGCACCCCCTATGGGAGAGGGGGTTACAATGAGCAGTTCTTC. This gives the protein CASTPYGRGGYNEQFF.

CDR3 loop: CASSVPGQGDIQYF. DNA of the CDR3: TGTGCCAGCAGCGTCCCGGGACAGGGGGACATTCAGTACTTC. The chain joins TRBV5-5 to TRBJ2-4; TRBD1 aligns across 11 bases. V was pared by 4 bases and J by 8 bases, with 5 bases of the junction left unmatched. In germline, CDR1 is SGHKS, CDR2 YYEKEE (reference sequence). This CDR3 spans 14 amino acids. The full variable domain, its missing parts supplied by reference TRBV5-5 and TRBJ2-4, is DAGVTQSPTHLIKTRGQQVTLRCSPISGHKSVSWYQQVLGQGPQFIFQYYEKEERGRGNFPDRFSARQFPNYSSELNVNALLLGDSALYLCASSVPGQGDIQYFGAGTRLSVL.

J is TRBJ2-7 and V is TRBV10-1; 12 positions match TRBD2. There are 17 residues in the CDR3. The V gene end was trimmed by 0 bases and the J gene end by 4 bases; junction bases not matched to a gene: 7. In germline, CDR1 is WNHNN, CDR2 SYGVQD (reference sequence). The CDR3 spells CASSESIGLAGSYEQYF. In nucleotides, the CDR3 is TGCGCCAGCAGTGAGTCGATTGGACTAGCGGGATCATACGAGCAGTACTTC.

This clonotype appeared once. Possible read error: a much larger clone is one base away. The chain combines TRBV7-3 with TRBJ2-5; 16 bases are shared with TRBD2. Germline V CDR1 and CDR2: SGHTA, FQGTGA. The trim removed 4 bases at V and 0 bases at J, leaving 2 bases unmatched. This CDR3 is 17 amino acids long. The chain's CDR3 is CASSSGLAGGNQETQYF. As DNA, the CDR3 is TGTGCCAGCAGCTCGGGACTAGCGGGAGGGAACCAAGAGACCCAGTACTTC.

This clonotype was detected a few times. The CDR3 DNA sequence: TGTGCCATCACTCGGGACAGGTGGAACTATGGCTACACCTTC. It specifies CAITRDRWNYGYTF. The chain is built from TRBV12-3 or TRBV12-4 and TRBJ1-2; 8 nucleotides agree with TRBD1. J gave up 2 bases and V 10 bases, and 9 bases lay outside the gene matches. The CDR3 is made up of 14 amino acids.

This clonotype has at least ten counts. The chain couples TRBV18 to TRBJ1-1; no definite D call. The CDR3 totals 15 residues. Germline V gene sequence: CDR1 KGHSH, CDR2 LQKENI. The V and J ends lost 1 base and 0 bases respectively, with 9 bases between them. The CDR3, as DNA: TGTGCCAGCTCACCACAGGAGGCGATGAACACTGAAGCTTTCTTT. It is translated as CASSPQEAMNTEAFF.

This chain uses TRBV20-1 with TRBJ2-7; 9 positions match TRBD1. Germline V gives CDR1 DFQATT, CDR2 SNEGSKA (reference sequence). The length of the CDR3 is 15 residues. V shed 3 bases and J 3 bases; nucleotides not matched to a gene: 9. The CDR3 nucleotides read TGCAGTGCTAGGGCAGGACAGGGGATGATCTACGAGCAGTACTTC. It codes for CSARAGQGMIYEQYF.